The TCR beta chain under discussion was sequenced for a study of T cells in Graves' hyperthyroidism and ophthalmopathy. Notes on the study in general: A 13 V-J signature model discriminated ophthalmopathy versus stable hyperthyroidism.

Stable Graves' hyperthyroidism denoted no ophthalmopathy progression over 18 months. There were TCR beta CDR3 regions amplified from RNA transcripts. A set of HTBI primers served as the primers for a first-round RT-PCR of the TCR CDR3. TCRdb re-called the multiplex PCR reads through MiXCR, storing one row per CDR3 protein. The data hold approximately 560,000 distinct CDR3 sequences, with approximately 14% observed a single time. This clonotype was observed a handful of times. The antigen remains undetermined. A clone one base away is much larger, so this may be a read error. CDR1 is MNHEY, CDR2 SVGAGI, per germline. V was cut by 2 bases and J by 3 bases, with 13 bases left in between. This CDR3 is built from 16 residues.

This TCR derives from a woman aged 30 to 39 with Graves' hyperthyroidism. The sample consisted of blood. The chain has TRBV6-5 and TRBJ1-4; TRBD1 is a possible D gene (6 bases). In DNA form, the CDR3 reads TGTGCCAGCAGTTACGAACCGGGGGCAGCTAATGAAAAACTGTTTTTT. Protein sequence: CASSYEPGAANEKLFF.